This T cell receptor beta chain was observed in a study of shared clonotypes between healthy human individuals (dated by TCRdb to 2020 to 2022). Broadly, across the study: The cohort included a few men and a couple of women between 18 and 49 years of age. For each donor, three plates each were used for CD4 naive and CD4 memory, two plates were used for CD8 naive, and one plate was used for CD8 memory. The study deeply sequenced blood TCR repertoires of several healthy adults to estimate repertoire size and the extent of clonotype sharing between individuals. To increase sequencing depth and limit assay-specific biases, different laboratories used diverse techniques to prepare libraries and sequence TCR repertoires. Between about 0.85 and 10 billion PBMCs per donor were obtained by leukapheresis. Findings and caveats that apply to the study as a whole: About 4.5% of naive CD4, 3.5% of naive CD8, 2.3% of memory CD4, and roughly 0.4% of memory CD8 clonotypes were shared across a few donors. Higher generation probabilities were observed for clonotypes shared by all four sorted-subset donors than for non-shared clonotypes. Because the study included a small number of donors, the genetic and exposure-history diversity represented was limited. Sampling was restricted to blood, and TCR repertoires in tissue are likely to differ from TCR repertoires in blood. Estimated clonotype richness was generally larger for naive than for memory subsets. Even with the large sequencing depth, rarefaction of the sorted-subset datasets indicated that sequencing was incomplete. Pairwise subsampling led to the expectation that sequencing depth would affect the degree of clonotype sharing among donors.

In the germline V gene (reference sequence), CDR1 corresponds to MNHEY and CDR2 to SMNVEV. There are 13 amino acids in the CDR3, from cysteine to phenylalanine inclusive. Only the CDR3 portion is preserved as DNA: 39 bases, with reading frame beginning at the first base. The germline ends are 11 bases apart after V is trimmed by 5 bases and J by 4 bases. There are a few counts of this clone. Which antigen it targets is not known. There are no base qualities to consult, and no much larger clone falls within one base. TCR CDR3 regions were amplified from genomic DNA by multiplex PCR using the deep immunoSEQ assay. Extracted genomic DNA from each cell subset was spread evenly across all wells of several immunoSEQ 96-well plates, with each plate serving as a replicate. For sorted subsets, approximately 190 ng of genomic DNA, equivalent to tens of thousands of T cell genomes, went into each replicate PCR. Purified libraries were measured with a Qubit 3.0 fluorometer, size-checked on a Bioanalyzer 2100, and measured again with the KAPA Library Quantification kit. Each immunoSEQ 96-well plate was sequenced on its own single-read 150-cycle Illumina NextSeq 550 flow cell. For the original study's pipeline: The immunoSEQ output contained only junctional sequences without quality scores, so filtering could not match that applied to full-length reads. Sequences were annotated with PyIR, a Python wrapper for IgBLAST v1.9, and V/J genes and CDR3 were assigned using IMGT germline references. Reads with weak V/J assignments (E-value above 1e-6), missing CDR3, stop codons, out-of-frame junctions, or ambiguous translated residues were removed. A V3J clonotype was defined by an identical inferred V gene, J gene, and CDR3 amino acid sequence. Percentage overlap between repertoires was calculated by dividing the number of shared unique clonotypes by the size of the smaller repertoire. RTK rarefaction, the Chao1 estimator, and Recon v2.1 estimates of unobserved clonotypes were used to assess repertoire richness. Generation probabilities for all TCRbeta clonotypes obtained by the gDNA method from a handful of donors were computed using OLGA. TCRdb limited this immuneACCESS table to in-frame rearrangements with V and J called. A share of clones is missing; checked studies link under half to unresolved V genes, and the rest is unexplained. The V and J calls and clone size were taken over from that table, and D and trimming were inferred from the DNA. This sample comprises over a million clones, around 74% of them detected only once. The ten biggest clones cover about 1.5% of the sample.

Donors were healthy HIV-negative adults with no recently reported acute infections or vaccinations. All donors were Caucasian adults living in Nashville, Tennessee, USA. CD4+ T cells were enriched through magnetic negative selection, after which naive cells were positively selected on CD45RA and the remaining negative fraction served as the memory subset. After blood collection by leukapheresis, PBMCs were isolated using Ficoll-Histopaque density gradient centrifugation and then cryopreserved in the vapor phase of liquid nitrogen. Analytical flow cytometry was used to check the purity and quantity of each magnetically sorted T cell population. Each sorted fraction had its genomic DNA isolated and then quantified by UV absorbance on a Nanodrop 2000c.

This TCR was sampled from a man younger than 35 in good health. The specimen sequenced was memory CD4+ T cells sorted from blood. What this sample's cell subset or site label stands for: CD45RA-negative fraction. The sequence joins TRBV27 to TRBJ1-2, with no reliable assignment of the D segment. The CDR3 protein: CASSPRAFYGYTF. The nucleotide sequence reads TGTGCCAGCAGTCCACGGGCCTTCTATGGCTACACCTTC.